Given below is one T cell receptor beta chain in context. The sample originates from a study of blood T cell repertoires in COVID-19. At the level of the study: Samples representing acute and convalescent COVID-19 were sourced from the United States, Italy and Spain.

The CDR3 extends over 12 amino acids. The germline V gene has CDR1 SGHAT and CDR2 FQNNGV. V was pared by 5 bases and J by 8 bases, with 12 bases between. The cohort comprised adults aged roughly 18 to 90 years residing in around 25 US areas. Clinical history reported by participants formed the basis on which cohorts were assigned. A case of COVID-19 had been met by exposed participants within 2 weeks before study entry. Assay: immunoSEQ multiplex PCR; the TCRdb copy retains only in-frame clones and omits some. The sample yields roughly 64,000 clones, roughly two thirds seen once. The sequenced sample consisted of PBMCs or T cells enriched from blood (not recorded which). V and J are TRBV11-2 and TRBJ1-2, with D possibly matching TRBD1 (6 bases). The TCR was taken from an older woman who had been exposed to COVID-19. CDR3 nucleotides: TGTGCCAGCAGCGGCAGGGGTGGAGGCTACACCTTC. Its translation is CASSGRGGGYTF.